This TCR beta chain stems from a study of blood T cell repertoires in COVID-19. Study information: Collection of acute and convalescent COVID-19 samples took place in the United States, Italy and Spain. T cells, B-cell-depleted T cells, or PBMCs supplied cDNA or gDNA.

As handled by the study authors: Nucleated cell number was recorded as an estimate derived from reference gene primer amplification. Data came from immunoSEQ multiplex PCR; TCRdb stores just in-frame clones and leaves some out. V, J and clone size were drawn from that table, and D and trimming were deduced from the DNA. The sample comprises roughly 100,000 clones, about four fifths of which are singletons, and 15% rests with the top ten. CDR1 MDHEN and CDR2 SYDVKM come from the germline V gene. CDR3 length equals 14 residues. V was clipped by 7 bases and J by 1 base, with 13 bases between them. V gene TRBV28 combines with J gene TRBJ1-2; D is undetermined. Sequencing input: peripheral blood. This sequence was found in a woman at least 80 years old with acute or convalescent COVID-19. CDR3 in DNA: TGTGCCAGCACCCCAGGCGGGGATAACTATGGCTACACCTTC. Its translation: CASTPGGDNYGYTF.